The 14 T cell receptor beta chains listed next were all sequenced from one sample in a study of cytomegalovirus exposure and HLA in healthy donors. 60 Vbeta and 13 Jbeta primers were used in PCR. Assay used: immunoSEQ multiplex PCR; TCRdb lists only in-frame clones, some missing. Altogether roughly 120,000 clones are present, approximately 70% being singletons, with the ten largest covering roughly 5.3%. Sequenced input: PBMCs. Receptors originate from a woman in her sixties or seventies in good health and CMV-seropositive.

This chain joins TRBV7-2 and TRBJ2-7; 7 bases are shared with TRBD1. Germline CDR1 SGHTA, CDR2 FQGNSA. J lost 6 bases, V lost 7 bases, and 12 bases had no gene match. There are 14 residues in the CDR3. For the CDR3, the DNA is TGTGCCAGCACCCCTACAGGGGCCTACGGCGAGCAGTACTTC. This translates into CASTPTGAYGEQYF.

This clone was recorded a few times. The chain links TRBV2 to TRBJ2-3, with D possibly being TRBD1 (5 bases). From germline, CDR1 is SNHLY and CDR2 FYNNEI. V lost 4 bases and J 2 bases, leaving 13 bases between the germline ends. The CDR3 has 15 residues. CDR3 protein: CASSVEKGYTDTQYF. The CDR3 DNA is TGTGCCAGCAGTGTTGAAAAGGGGTACACAGATACGCAGTATTTT.

This chain connects TRBV10-3 to TRBJ2-1; 15 bases match TRBD2. Germline CDR1 and CDR2: ENHRY and SYGVKD. The CDR3 length is 18 residues. V was pared by 4 bases and J by 0 bases, with 4 bases of the junction left unmatched. The CDR3 spells CAISAGLAGGSSYNEQFF. The CDR3 DNA follows: TGTGCCATCAGTGCCGGACTAGCGGGGGGGAGCTCCTACAATGAGCAGTTCTTC.

The chain couples TRBV10-2 to TRBJ1-1; no clear D. CDR3 size: 12 residues. V gave up 2 bases and J gave up 6 bases, with 7 bases separating them. The germline gives CDR1 WSHSY, CDR2 SAAADI. The CDR3 nucleotides are TGCGCCAGCAGTGAGACAGTCTCTGAAGCTTTCTTT. Translation gives CASSETVSEAFF.

The count of this clone is one. The chain combines TRBV5-1 with TRBJ2-5; maybe TRBD1 (6 bases). V lost 5 bases and J lost 4, with 15 bases in between. Germline lookup yields CDR1 SGHRS and CDR2 YFSETQ. The CDR3 runs to 14 residues. CDR3 DNA sequence: TGCGCCAGCAGACTAGACAGGAGTCGAGAGACCCAGTACTTC. This sequence encodes CASRLDRSRETQYF.

The chain combines TRBV10-3 with TRBJ2-3; D not resolved. Germline values: CDR1 ENHRY, CDR2 SYGVKD. Trimming took off 7 bases at V and 2 bases at J, with 10 bases between the two ends. This CDR3 has 13 residues. CDR3 sequence: CAITSGNTDTQYF. DNA for the CDR3: TGTGCCATCACCTCGGGTAACACAGATACGCAGTATTTT.

The V gene is TRBV30, the J gene TRBJ2-7, with unresolved D. Looked up from germline, CDR1 is GTSNPN and CDR2 is SVGIG (reference sequence). This CDR3 comprises 15 residues. V was pared by 2 bases and J by 3 bases, with 17 bases between. This CDR3 reads CAWSNLVVGGYEQYF. In DNA form, the CDR3 reads TGTGCCTGGAGTAACCTCGTCGTAGGCGGCTACGAGCAGTACTTC. Full variable domain (missing parts from reference TRBV30 and TRBJ2-7): SQTIHQWPATLVQPVGSPLSLECTVEGTSNPNLYWYRQAAGRGLQLLFYSVGIGQISSEVPQNLSASRPQDRQFILSSKKLLLSDSGFYLCAWSNLVVGGYEQYFGPGTRLTVT.

The chain couples TRBV11-1 to TRBJ2-7, with TRBD1 matching 7 bases. The trim removed 4 bases at V and 5 bases at J, leaving 11 bases unmatched. CDR1 SGHAT and CDR2 FQDESV come from the germline V gene (reference sequence). This CDR3 comprises 15 residues. The CDR3 region is CASSSLGTVSHEQYF. In DNA, the CDR3 is TGTGCCAGCAGCTCCCTAGGGACAGTATCCCACGAGCAGTACTTC.

The chain links TRBV15 to TRBJ2-7; no reliable D call. The CDR3 has 13 residues. Trimming took 6 bases from V and 0 from J, leaving 9 bases between them. Germline assignment: CDR1 LNHNV and CDR2 YYDKDF (reference sequence). CDR3 sequence (DNA): TGTGCCACCAGGCAGGTGGCCTCCTACGAGCAGTACTTC. Residues: CATRQVASYEQYF.

This clone was seen a few times. The chain combines TRBV27 with TRBJ1-1; D possibly corresponds to TRBD1 (5 bases). Germline V CDR1 and CDR2: MNHEY, SMNVEV (reference sequence). This CDR3 is 14 amino acids long. V lost 6 bases and J lost 3, with 14 bases in between. The CDR3 sequence: CASSRGGRYTEAFF. The CDR3 DNA reads as TGTGCCAGCAGCCGGGGGGGACGGTACACTGAAGCTTTCTTT.

This clone was seen a handful of times. This chain uses TRBV27 with TRBJ1-2; D uncertain. The CDR3 loop spans 15 amino acids. Germline V gives CDR1 MNHEY, CDR2 SMNVEV (reference sequence). Between the trimmed V and J ends, which lost 4 bases and 4 bases, there was a span of 16 bases. The CDR3 protein is CASSSPLIGVYGYTF. The CDR3 DNA is TGTGCCAGCAGTTCCCCCCTTATCGGGGTCTATGGCTACACCTTC.

This clone has a single count. V usage is TRBV14 and J usage is TRBJ2-1; D perhaps matches TRBD2 (6 bases). The CDR3 consists of 14 residues. V lost 0 bases and J 16 bases, leaving 19 bases between the germline ends. Germline CDR1 reads SGHDN; CDR2 reads FVKESK. CDR3 bases: TGTGCCAGCAGCCAAGATAGCGGTAGGGCTAGGCGTTTCTTC. Residues: CASSQDSGRARRFF.

This sequence joins TRBV7-2 and TRBJ1-1, with 7 nucleotides matching TRBD1. Germline assignment: CDR1 SGHTA and CDR2 FQGNSA. With 3 bases clipped from V and 6 bases from J, the junction kept 10 bases outside the gene matches. This CDR3 spans 15 amino acids. CDR3 sequence reads: CASSFSLQTGAEAFF. CDR3 DNA: TGTGCCAGCAGCTTTTCCCTCCAAACAGGGGCTGAAGCTTTCTTT.

Turning to this clone: This sample also contains other DNA sequences that code for the same CDR3. The chain links TRBV6-6 to TRBJ1-1, with TRBD1 as a possible D gene (6 bases). The V end was cut by 6 bases, the J end by 1 base, with 15 bases between. CDR1 and CDR2 (germline): MNHNY, SVGAGI (reference sequence). The CDR3 is 15 amino acids. CDR3 nucleotides: TGTGCCAGCAGCCCTCTGGCAGGGGAGAACACTGAAGCTTTCTTT. This encodes CASSPLAGENTEAFF.